Listed here are 8 T cell receptor beta chains from one sample, sequenced in a study of T cells in Graves' hyperthyroidism and ophthalmopathy. RNA transcripts yielded amplified TCR beta CDR3 regions. HTBI primers were employed in a first-round RT-PCR of the TCR CDR3. TCRdb reprocessed the multiplex PCR reads via MiXCR and lists one record per CDR3 protein. This table has some 650,000 distinct CDR3 sequences, 15% to 20% appearing once. The source material was blood. The receptors here all came from a woman aged 40 to 50 with Graves' ophthalmopathy.

On this clonotype: A much larger clone differs from this one at a single base, so this may be a read error. The chain recombines TRBV3-1 with TRBJ1-1, with D unresolved. Germline loops: CDR1 LGHDT, CDR2 YNNKEL (reference sequence). Trimming stripped 3 bases from V and 2 bases from J, with 7 bases between. This CDR3 has 13 residues. The CDR3 sequence: CASSQTTNTEAFF. CDR3 DNA sequence: TGTGCCAGCAGCCAGACAACAAACACTGAAGCTTTCTTT.

This clonotype was counted only a few times. The chain is built from TRBV5-1 and TRBJ1-3; D call uncertain. Trimming took 1 base from V and 0 from J, leaving 8 bases between them. Looked up from germline, CDR1 is SGHRS and CDR2 is YFSETQ. This CDR3 region has 15 residues. CDR3 sequence (DNA): TGCGCCAGCAGCTTGAATGGCGGCTCTGGAAACACCATATATTTT. It translates to CASSLNGGSGNTIYF.

V gene TRBV30 combines with J gene TRBJ2-7; D is undetermined. This CDR3 has 11 residues. Trimming shortened V by 0 bases and J by 7 bases, and 7 bases separated the two germline ends. CDR1 GTSNPN and CDR2 SVGIG come from the germline V gene (reference sequence). The CDR3 sequence is CAWSVLLEQYF. Here the CDR3 DNA reads TGTGCCTGGAGTGTATTGCTTGAGCAGTACTTC.

This clonotype was seen many times. The rearrangement links TRBV20-1 to TRBJ1-1, with TRBD1 matching 7 bases. Germline trimming cut 3 bases from V and 1 base from J; bases unmatched to any gene: 2. In germline, CDR1 is DFQATT, CDR2 SNEGSKA (reference sequence). This CDR3 has 13 residues. CDR3 in DNA: TGCAGTGCTAGGGGACAGAGGAACACTGAAGCTTTCTTT. Translation: CSARGQRNTEAFF.

This clonotype was observed a few times. A single base separates this from a much larger clone, so it may be a read error. The chain couples TRBV7-3 to TRBJ2-7, with D possibly matching TRBD1 (6 bases). In germline, CDR1 is SGHTA, CDR2 FQGTGA. The CDR3 extends over 14 amino acids. CDR3 DNA: TGTGCCAGCAGTTTACTCAGGGGCCCCTACGGGCAGTACTTC. The encoded protein is CASSLLRGPYGQYF. Full variable domain (missing parts from reference TRBV7-3 and TRBJ2-7): GAGVSQTPSNKVTEKGKYVELRCDPISGHTALYWYRQSLGQGPEFLIYFQGTGAADDSGLPNDRFFAVRPEGSVSTLKIQRTERGDSAVYLCASSLLRGPYGQYFGPGTRLTVT.

The chain joins TRBV2 to TRBJ2-5, with 11 bases identical to TRBD1. V shed 0 bases, J shed 4 bases, and the junction held 4 bases outside the gene matches. Germline V lookup: CDR1 SNHLY, CDR2 FYNNEI. This CDR3 is built from 16 residues. CDR3 DNA sequence: TGTGCCAGCAGTGAAGCAACCGGGACAGGGGGAGAGACCCAGTACTTC. This sequence encodes CASSEATGTGGETQYF.

The rearrangement links TRBV3-1 to TRBJ2-7; a weak D match, TRBD1 (5 bases). Germline V lookup: CDR1 LGHDT, CDR2 YNNKEL (reference sequence). Deletions cut 1 base from V and 2 bases from J, with 18 bases between. The CDR3 loop spans 17 amino acids. CDR3 bases: TGTGCCAGCAGCCAAGGGGGCCCTCGCACGTCTCCCTACGAGCAGTACTTC. Protein product: CASSQGGPRTSPYEQYF.

This clonotype appeared many times. The CDR3 nucleotides read TGCGCCAGCAGCTTGGCCCCGGGGGGCATTAACACTGAAGCTTTCTTT. Translated, it gives CASSLAPGGINTEAFF. The chain employs TRBV5-1 and TRBJ1-1; possible D gene TRBD1, 6 bases. Germline loops: CDR1 SGHRS, CDR2 YFSETQ. V shed 0 bases and J shed 2 bases, with 14 bases lying between them. The CDR3 is 16 amino acids.